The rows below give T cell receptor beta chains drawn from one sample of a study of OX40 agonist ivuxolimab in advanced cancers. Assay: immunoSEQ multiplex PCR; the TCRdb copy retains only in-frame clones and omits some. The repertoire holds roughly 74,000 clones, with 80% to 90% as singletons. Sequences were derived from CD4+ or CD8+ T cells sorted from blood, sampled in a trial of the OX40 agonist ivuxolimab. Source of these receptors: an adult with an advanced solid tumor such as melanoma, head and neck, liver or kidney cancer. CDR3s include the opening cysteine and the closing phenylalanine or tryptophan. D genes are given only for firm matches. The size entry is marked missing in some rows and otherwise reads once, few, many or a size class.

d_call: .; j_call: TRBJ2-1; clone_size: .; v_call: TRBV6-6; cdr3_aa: CASSYSAPGSGNEQFF; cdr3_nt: TGTGCCAGCAGTTACTCGGCCCCCGGGTCAGGGAATGAGCAGTTCTTC
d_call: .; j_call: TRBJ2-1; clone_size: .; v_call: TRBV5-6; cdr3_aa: CASSLVGSEQFF; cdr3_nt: TGTGCCAGCAGCTTGGTGGGTAGTGAGCAGTTCTTC
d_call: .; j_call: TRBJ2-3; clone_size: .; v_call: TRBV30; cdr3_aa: CAWSVVDTQYF; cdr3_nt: TGTGCCTGGAGTGTGGTAGATACGCAGTATTTT
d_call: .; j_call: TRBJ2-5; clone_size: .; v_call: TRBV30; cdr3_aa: CAWSAPGTQYF; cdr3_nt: TGTGCCTGGAGCGCGCCGGGGACCCAGTACTTC
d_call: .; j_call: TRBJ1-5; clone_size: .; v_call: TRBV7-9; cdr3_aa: CASSLRGTVRVNSNQPQHF; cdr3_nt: TGTGCCAGCAGCTTAAGGGGCACAGTCCGGGTTAATAGCAATCAGCCCCAGCATTTT
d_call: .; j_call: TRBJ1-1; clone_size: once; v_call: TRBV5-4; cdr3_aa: CASSRGGMNTEAFF; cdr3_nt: TGTGCCAGCAGTCGAGGGGGAATGAACACTGAAGCTTTCTTT
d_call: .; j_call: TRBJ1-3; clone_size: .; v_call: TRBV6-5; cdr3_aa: CASRLQLHSGNTIYF; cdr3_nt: TGTGCCAGCAGACTACAGCTTCACTCTGGAAACACCATATATTTT
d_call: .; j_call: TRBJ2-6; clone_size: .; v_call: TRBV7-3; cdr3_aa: CASSSGANVLTF; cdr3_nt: TGTGCCAGCTCTTCTGGGGCCAACGTCCTGACTTTC
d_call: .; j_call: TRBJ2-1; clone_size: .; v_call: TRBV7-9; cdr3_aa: CASSLNSGGIQFF; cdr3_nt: TGTGCCAGCAGCTTAAATTCCGGCGGGATCCAGTTCTTC
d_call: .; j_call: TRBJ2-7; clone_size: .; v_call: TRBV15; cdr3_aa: CATGRRTYEQYF; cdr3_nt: TGTGCCACTGGGAGGAGGACCTACGAGCAGTACTTC
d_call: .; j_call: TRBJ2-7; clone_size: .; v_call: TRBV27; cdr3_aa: CASSLSPADEQYF; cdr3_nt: TGTGCCAGCAGTCTTAGTCCGGCCGACGAGCAGTACTTC
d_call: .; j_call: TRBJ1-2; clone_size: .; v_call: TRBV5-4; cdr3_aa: CASSLGTADGYTF; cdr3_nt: TGTGCCAGCAGCCTAGGGACTGCTGATGGCTACACCTTC
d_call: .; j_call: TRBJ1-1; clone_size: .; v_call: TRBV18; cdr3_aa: CASSPGGTHTEAFF; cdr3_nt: TGTGCCAGCTCACCGGGGGGGACGCACACTGAAGCTTTCTTT
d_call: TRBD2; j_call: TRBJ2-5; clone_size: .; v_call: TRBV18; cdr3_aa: CASSRLAGGETQYF; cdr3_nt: TGTGCCAGCTCAAGACTAGCCGGAGGGGAGACCCAGTACTTC
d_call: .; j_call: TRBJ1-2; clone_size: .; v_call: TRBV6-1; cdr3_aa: CASTQGSYGYTF; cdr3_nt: TGTGCCAGCACCCAGGGGTCCTATGGCTACACCTTC
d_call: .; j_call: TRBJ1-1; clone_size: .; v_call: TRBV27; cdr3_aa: CASSFRGTEAFF; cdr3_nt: TGTGCCAGCAGTTTTCGTGGGACTGAAGCTTTCTTT
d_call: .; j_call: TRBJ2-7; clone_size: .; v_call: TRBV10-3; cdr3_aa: CAISEARRMEEQYF; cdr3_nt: TGTGCCATCAGTGAGGCTCGGCGTATGGAAGAGCAGTACTTC
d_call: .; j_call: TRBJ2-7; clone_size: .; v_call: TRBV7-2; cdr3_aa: CASSLDHTLSYEQYF; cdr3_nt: TGTGCCAGCAGCTTAGACCACACGTTGTCCTACGAGCAGTACTTC
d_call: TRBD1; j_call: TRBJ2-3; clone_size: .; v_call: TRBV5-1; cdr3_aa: CASSVWGQQSSTDTQYF; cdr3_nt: TGCGCCAGCAGCGTCTGGGGACAGCAATCTAGCACAGATACGCAGTATTTT
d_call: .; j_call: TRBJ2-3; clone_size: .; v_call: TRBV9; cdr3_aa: CASSVVDSGGVGQYF; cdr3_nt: TGTGCCAGCAGCGTAGTGGACAGTGGGGGTGTGGGGCAGTATTTT
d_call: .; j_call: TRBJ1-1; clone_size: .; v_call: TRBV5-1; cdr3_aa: CASTWGSLNTEAFF; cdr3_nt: TGCGCCAGCACCTGGGGCAGCCTGAACACTGAAGCTTTCTTT
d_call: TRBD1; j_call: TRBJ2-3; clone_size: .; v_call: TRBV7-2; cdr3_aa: CASSLNRGITDTQYF; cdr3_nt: TGTGCCAGCAGCTTAAACAGGGGTATCACAGATACGCAGTATTTT
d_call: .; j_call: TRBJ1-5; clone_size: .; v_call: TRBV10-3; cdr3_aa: CAISEYGPSNQPQHF; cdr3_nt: TGTGCCATCAGTGAATACGGACCGAGCAATCAGCCCCAGCATTTT
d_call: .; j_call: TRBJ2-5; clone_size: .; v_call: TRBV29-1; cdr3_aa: CSVESGRETQYF; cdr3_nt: TGCAGCGTTGAGTCAGGGCGGGAGACCCAGTACTTC
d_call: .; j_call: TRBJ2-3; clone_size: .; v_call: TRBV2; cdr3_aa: CASSDSPLATQYF; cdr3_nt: TGTGCCAGCAGTGATAGTCCCTTAGCTACGCAGTATTTT
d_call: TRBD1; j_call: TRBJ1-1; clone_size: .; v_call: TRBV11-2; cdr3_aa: CASSSWTGNTEAFF; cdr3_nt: TGTGCCAGCAGTTCATGGACAGGGAACACTGAAGCTTTCTTT
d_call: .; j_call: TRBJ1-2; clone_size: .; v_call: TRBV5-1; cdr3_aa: CASSLGSGMMNYGYTF; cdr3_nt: TGCGCCAGCAGCTTGGGGTCGGGAATGATGAACTATGGCTACACCTTC
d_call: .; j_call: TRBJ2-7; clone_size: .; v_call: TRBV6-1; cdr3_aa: CASSEAGGEYEQYF; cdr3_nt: TGTGCCAGCAGTGAAGCGGGTGGAGAGTACGAGCAGTACTTC
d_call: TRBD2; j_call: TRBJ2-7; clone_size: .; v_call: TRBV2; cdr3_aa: CASSERLAGVDEQYF; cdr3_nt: TGTGCCAGCAGTGAAAGACTAGCGGGAGTAGACGAGCAGTACTTC
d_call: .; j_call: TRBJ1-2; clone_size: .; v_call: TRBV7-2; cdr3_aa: CASSSPRGAARSGYTF; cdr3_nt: TGTGCCAGCAGCTCGCCTCGAGGGGCAGCCCGTTCTGGCTACACCTTC
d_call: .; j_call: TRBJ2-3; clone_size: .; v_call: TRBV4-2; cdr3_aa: CASSQDSGSSYTSSTDTQYF; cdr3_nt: TGTGCCAGCAGCCAAGATTCAGGTTCATCCTATACCTCTAGCACAGATACGCAGTATTTT
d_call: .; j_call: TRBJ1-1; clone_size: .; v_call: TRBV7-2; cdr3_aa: CASSLGSGWNTEAFF; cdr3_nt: TGTGCCAGCAGCTTAGGGTCAGGGTGGAACACTGAAGCTTTCTTT